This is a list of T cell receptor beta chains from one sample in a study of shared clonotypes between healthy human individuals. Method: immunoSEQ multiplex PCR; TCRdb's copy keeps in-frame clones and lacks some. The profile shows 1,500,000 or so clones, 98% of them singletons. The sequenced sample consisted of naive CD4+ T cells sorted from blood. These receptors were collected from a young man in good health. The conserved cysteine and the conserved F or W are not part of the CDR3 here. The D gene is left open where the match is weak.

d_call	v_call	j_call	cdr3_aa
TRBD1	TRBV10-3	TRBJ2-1	AISEEGTVRSYNEQF
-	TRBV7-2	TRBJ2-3	ASTRSLADTQY
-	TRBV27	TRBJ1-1	ASSHQTADPTEAF
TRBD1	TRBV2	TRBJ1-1	ASSEAGEGDREVF
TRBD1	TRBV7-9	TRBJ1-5	ASSLMGQGVSNQPQH
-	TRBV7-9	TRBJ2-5	ASSFGLTKQETQY
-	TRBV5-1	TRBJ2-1	ASSLHGYNEQF
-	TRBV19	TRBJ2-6	ASSIRGQFQGTLSLFSGANVLT
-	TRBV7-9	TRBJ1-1	ASSLMIGPAEAF
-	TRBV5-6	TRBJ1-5	ASSLGDTINQPQH
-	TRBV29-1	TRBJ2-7	SVGVYEQY
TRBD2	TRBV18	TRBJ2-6	ASSRTSGRNSGANVLT
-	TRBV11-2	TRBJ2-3	ASSQQVAGLADTQY
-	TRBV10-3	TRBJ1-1	AISGRNTEAF
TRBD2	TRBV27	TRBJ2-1	ASSGLAGIGGEQF
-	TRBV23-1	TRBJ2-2	ASSRAGQTNTGELF
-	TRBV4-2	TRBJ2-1	ASSQGGPSRWIEQF
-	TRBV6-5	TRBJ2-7	ASSYGGTIYEQY
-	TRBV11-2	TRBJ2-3	ASSSGTQRVTQY
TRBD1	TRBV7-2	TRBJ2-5	ASSLGGTGGFETQY
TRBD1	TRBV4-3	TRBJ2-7	ASSQDWGQGHEQY
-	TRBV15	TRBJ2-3	ATSRVIPDTQY
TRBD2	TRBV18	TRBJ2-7	ASSPAASGSYEQY
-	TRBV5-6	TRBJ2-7	ASSLVGRVDEQY
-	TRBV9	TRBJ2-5	ASSRREWETQY
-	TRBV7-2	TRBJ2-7	ASSLATAEQY
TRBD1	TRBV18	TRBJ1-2	ASSPADRGSYGYT
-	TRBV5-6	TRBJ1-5	ASSFWGDDQPQH
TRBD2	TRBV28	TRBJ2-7	ASVLAGYYEQY
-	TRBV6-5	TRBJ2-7	ASSPDRGSYEQY
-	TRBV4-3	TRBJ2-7	ASSPRGGGEQYEQY
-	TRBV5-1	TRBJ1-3	APLGVQSSGNTIY
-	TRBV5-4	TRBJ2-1	ASSIGTAAGDEQF
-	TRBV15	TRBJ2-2	ATSGGRAGELF
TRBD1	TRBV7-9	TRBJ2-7	ASSPARQGAILSSYEQY
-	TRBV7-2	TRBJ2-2	ASSFPPGELF
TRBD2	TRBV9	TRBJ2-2	ASSPRLAGVDGELF
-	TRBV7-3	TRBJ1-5	ASSLSKGQPQH
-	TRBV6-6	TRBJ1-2	ASSPTPTILNYGYT
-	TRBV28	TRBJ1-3	ASSQGGSGNTIY
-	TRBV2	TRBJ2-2	ASRGGLHTGELF
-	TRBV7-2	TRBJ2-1	ASSLDIWGNEQF
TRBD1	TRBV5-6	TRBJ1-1	ASSLTGGTEAF
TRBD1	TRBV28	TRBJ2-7	ASEDRDYEQY
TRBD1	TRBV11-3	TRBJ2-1	ASSRDRVHNEQF
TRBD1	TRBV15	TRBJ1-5	ATSTGQGVNQPQH
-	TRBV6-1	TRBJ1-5	ASSVALNQPQH
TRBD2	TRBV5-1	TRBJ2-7	ASSFSGISYEQY
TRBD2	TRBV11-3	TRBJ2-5	ASSLRGTSGRGTETQY
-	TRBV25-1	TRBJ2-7	ASSDRRLIEQY
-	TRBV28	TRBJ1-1	ASTRVAGGDTEAF
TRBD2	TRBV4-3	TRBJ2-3	ASSQGTSGRAGTDTQY
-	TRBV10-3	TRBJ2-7	AISESNQGTHEQY
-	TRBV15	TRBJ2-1	ATSRDSWSREQF
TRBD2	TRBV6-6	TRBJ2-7	ASSYSRTSGYEQY
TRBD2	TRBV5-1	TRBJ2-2	ASTRGTSGSGELF
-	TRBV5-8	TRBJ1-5	ASSLQGSQPQH
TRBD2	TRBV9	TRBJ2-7	ASSATGTTGQEQY
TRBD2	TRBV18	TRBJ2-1	ASSPLNSGSPNEQF
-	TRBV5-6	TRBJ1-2	ASSLIGGLYGYT